The 12 T cell receptor beta chains in this list originate from one sample, sequenced in a study of shared clonotypes between healthy human individuals. Repertoires were generated with immunoSEQ multiplex PCR, while TCRdb's copy carries only in-frame clones and drops some. This sample has 850,000 to 1,100,000 clones, with 77% found just once. The sequenced material came from memory CD4+ T cells from PBMCs. Subset described: CD45RA-negative fraction. These receptors were taken from a young man in good health. Some clones in this sample may be carry-over from other donors' samples.

The chain recombines TRBV5-1 with TRBJ1-5; D call uncertain. V lost 1 base and J 5 bases, leaving 7 bases between the germline ends. Germline V gene lookup returns CDR1 SGHRS and CDR2 YFSETQ. The CDR3 totals 13 residues. CDR3 in DNA: TGCGCCAGCAGCTTGACATACGATCAGCCCCAGCATTTT. The encoded protein is CASSLTYDQPQHF.

The chain has TRBV7-8 and TRBJ1-5, with a tentative D call TRBD1 (5 bases). The CDR3 covers 13 residues. V gave up 5 bases and J gave up 4 bases, with 9 bases separating them. CDR1 and CDR2 (germline): SGHVS, FQNEAQ. The CDR3 DNA is TGTGCCAGCAGCCTTACAGGTAATCAGCCCCAGCATTTT. Translated, it gives CASSLTGNQPQHF.

This chain links TRBV7-2 with TRBJ2-7, with a tentative D call TRBD2 (6 bases). The CDR3 has 17 residues. Germline V CDR1 and CDR2: SGHTA, FQGNSA. Trimming pared 1 base from V and 2 bases from J, leaving 18 bases between. CDR3 loop: CASSLGYSGVQPYEQYF. The CDR3, as DNA: TGTGCCAGCAGCTTAGGGTATTCGGGGGTTCAACCCTACGAGCAGTACTTC.

The rearrangement uses TRBV2 and TRBJ2-5; 10 bases are shared with TRBD1. CDR1 SNHLY and CDR2 FYNNEI come from the germline V gene. The CDR3 totals 14 residues. J was trimmed by 3 bases and V by 7 bases; bases with no gene match: 5. This chain's CDR3 is CASTGQGIEETQYF. The CDR3 DNA is TGTGCCAGCACGGGACAGGGGATAGAAGAGACCCAGTACTTC.

The V call is TRBV28, the J call TRBJ1-2, with D unclear. Germline V CDR1 and CDR2: MDHEN, SYDVKM. The CDR3 is 13 amino acids. V was cut by 3 bases and J by 1 base, with 6 bases left in between. This chain's CDR3 is CASSLVVNYGYTF. Here the CDR3 DNA reads TGTGCCAGCAGTTTGGTCGTTAACTATGGCTACACCTTC.

This chain links TRBV2 with TRBJ1-5, with 12 nucleotides matching TRBD1. The germline V gene has CDR1 SNHLY and CDR2 FYNNEI. V shed 6 bases and J 5 bases; nucleotides not matched to a gene: 5. This CDR3 contains 15 residues. CDR3 amino acids: CASSGDRGRDQPQHF. The CDR3 DNA reads as TGTGCCAGCAGCGGGGACAGGGGGCGGGATCAGCCCCAGCATTTT.

The V call is TRBV6-1, the J call TRBJ2-7; D is unclear. Germline values: CDR1 MNHNS, CDR2 SASEGT. The CDR3 runs 13 residues. V lost 2 bases and J 6 bases, leaving 11 bases between the germline ends. The CDR3 region is CASSEHSQAEQYF. For the CDR3, the DNA is TGTGCCAGCAGTGAACACTCCCAGGCCGAGCAGTACTTC.

The chain joins TRBV10-3 to TRBJ1-6; 10 bases line up with TRBD1. Unmatched junction bases numbered 9, after V lost 6 bases and J lost 10 bases. Germline V gives CDR1 ENHRY, CDR2 SYGVKD. The CDR3 runs to 15 residues. This chain's CDR3 is CAIRITGTGESPLHF. As DNA, the CDR3 is TGTGCCATCAGGATCACCGGGACAGGGGAGTCACCCCTCCACTTT.

The table lists this clone with a count of one. This chain links TRBV7-9 with TRBJ2-5, with 14 positions matching TRBD2. CDR1 and CDR2 from the germline V gene are SEHNR and FQNEAQ (reference sequence). The CDR3 loop spans 17 amino acids. The V and J ends lost 5 bases and 3 bases, in that order; junction bases with no gene match: 8. The CDR3 DNA is TGTGCCAGCAGCCCGCGACTAGCGGGAGGGATGGAAGAGACCCAGTACTTC. Its protein is CASSPRLAGGMEETQYF.

In this sample, this clone turned up once. The V and J genes are TRBV28 and TRBJ1-2; possible D gene TRBD1, 6 bases. Germline V gene sequence: CDR1 MDHEN, CDR2 SYDVKM. Trimming pared 3 bases from V and 0 bases from J, leaving 11 bases between. The CDR3 extends over 15 amino acids. The CDR3 sequence is CASSFPDSANYGYTF. The CDR3 DNA follows: TGTGCCAGCAGTTTCCCGGACAGCGCTAACTATGGCTACACCTTC.

The CDR3 region is CASSLGLAGSRTYEQYF. The CDR3 nucleotides are TGTGCCAGCAGCTTAGGACTAGCGGGATCCCGTACCTACGAGCAGTACTTC. J is TRBJ2-7 and V is TRBV11-2, with TRBD2 identical over 11 bases. CDR3 length equals 17 residues. J was trimmed by 2 bases and V by 1 base; bases with no gene match: 7. Per the germline V gene, CDR1 is SGHAT and CDR2 is FQNNGV.

The rearrangement uses TRBV9 and TRBJ2-5, with 13 nucleotides matching TRBD2. Germline V gives CDR1 SGDLS, CDR2 YYNGEE. Unmatched junction bases numbered 11, after V lost 2 bases and J lost 4 bases. This CDR3 region has 18 residues. CDR3 residues: CASSVGLAGWGSLETQYF. The DNA for the CDR3 is TGTGCCAGCAGCGTGGGACTAGCGGGATGGGGAAGTTTAGAGACCCAGTACTTC. Together with reference TRBV9 and TRBJ2-5, the CDR3 gives the full variable domain: DSGVTQTPKHLITATGQRVTLRCSPRSGDLSVYWYQQSLDQGLQFLIQYYNGEERAKGNILERFSAQQFPDLHSELNLSSLELGDSALYFCASSVGLAGWGSLETQYFGPGTRLLVL.